This T cell receptor (beta chain) originates from a study of T cells in Graves' hyperthyroidism and ophthalmopathy. Any symptoms of ophthalmopathy came after the first hyperthyroidism diagnosis, from which the blood sample dates. There were TCR beta CDR3 regions amplified from RNA transcripts. The HTBI primer set drove a first-round RT-PCR of the TCR CDR3. From the multiplex PCR reads, TCRdb called clonotypes with MiXCR, one entry per CDR3 protein. This table holds under 300,000 distinct CDR3 sequences, about an eighth found once. This clonotype was detected ten times or more. Its antigen is unknown. The study's findings and limits: A model of 13 V-J pairs discriminated ophthalmopathy from stable hyperthyroidism. Ophthalmopathy onset followed model prediction by a median about six months.

This CDR3 has 15 amino acids. With 2 bases clipped from V and 1 base from J, the junction kept 5 bases outside the gene matches. The germline V gene encodes CDR1 MDHEN and CDR2 SYDVKM. The rearrangement joins TRBV28 to TRBJ2-7; 7 bases align to TRBD2. Sequenced material: blood. This TCR was sampled from a woman aged 30 to 39 with Graves' hyperthyroidism that later progressed to Graves' ophthalmopathy. In DNA form, the CDR3 reads TGTGCCAGCAGTTTAATCGCTAGCGGTTCCTACGAGCAGTACTTC. This sequence encodes CASSLIASGSYEQYF.